The rows below give T cell receptor beta chains drawn from one sample of a study of cytomegalovirus exposure and HLA in healthy donors. The table came from immunoSEQ multiplex PCR; TCRdb's copy has only in-frame clones and leaves some out. The data contain under 200,000 clones, more than 65% of them singletons. Sample: PBMCs. The receptors come from a woman younger than 45 in good health and CMV-seronegative. Both conserved end residues are part of each CDR3. D genes are given only for firm matches. Clone sizes are given selectively: once, few, many, or a class where the clone is expanded.

v_gene,j_gene,d_gene,abundance,CDR3aa,CDR3nt
TRBV19,TRBJ1-2,TRBD1,NA,CASSENPGQGGYGYTF,TGTGCCAGTAGCGAAAACCCGGGACAGGGGGGCTATGGCTACACCTTC
TRBV30,TRBJ1-2,TRBD1,NA,CAWWRQGHYGYTF,TGTGCCTGGTGGCGACAGGGCCACTATGGCTACACCTTC
TRBV4-1,TRBJ2-3,TRBD2,NA,CASSQGLARGLVDTQYF,TGCGCCAGCAGCCAAGGACTAGCGCGAGGTCTTGTAGATACGCAGTATTTT
TRBV7-9,TRBJ2-7,NA,NA,CASSSAGAVPPYEQYF,TGTGCCAGCAGCTCCGCGGGGGCGGTTCCCCCCTACGAGCAGTACTTC
TRBV7-2,TRBJ2-5,TRBD2,NA,CASSSWTSQETQYF,TGTGCCAGCAGCTCCTGGACTAGTCAAGAGACCCAGTACTTC
TRBV2,TRBJ2-7,TRBD1,NA,CASSADRGNNEQYF,TGTGCCAGCAGTGCGGACAGGGGCAATAACGAGCAGTACTTC
TRBV9,TRBJ1-3,NA,NA,CASSVEGTSGNTIYF,TGTGCCAGCAGCGTAGAGGGGACATCTGGAAACACCATATATTTT
TRBV5-1,TRBJ2-3,TRBD2,NA,CASSGPSGRAGDTQYF,TGCGCCAGCAGCGGGCCTAGCGGGAGGGCCGGCGATACGCAGTATTTT
TRBV9,TRBJ2-1,NA,once,CASSVVAGRGSYNEQFF,TGTGCCAGCAGCGTAGTCGCCGGGAGAGGCTCCTACAATGAGCAGTTCTTC
TRBV30,TRBJ2-7,NA,NA,CAWTQGGEQYF,TGTGCCTGGACTCAGGGCGGCGAGCAGTACTTC
TRBV6-6,TRBJ1-3,NA,few,CASSYSLSSGNTIYF,TGTGCCAGCAGTTACTCACTGAGCTCTGGAAACACCATATATTTT
TRBV18,TRBJ1-5,NA,NA,CASSPSYSNNQPQHF,TGTGCCAGCTCACCATCTTATTCTAACAATCAGCCCCAGCATTTT
TRBV29-1,TRBJ2-1,TRBD2,NA,CSVNRGLAGRSYNEQFF,TGCAGCGTTAACCGGGGGCTAGCGGGACGCTCCTACAATGAGCAGTTCTTC
TRBV5-1,TRBJ1-4,NA,NA,CASTEGTATNEKLFF,TGCGCCAGCACGGAGGGCACAGCAACTAATGAAAAACTGTTTTTT
TRBV6-6,TRBJ2-2,TRBD2,NA,CASSYSAGENTGELFF,TGTGCCAGCAGTTACTCTGCGGGGGAGAACACCGGGGAGCTGTTTTTT
TRBV6-5,TRBJ1-1,TRBD1,few,CASSSTGGFYYTEAFF,TGTGCCAGCAGTTCGACAGGGGGCTTCTATTACACTGAAGCTTTCTTT
TRBV6-5,TRBJ2-7,NA,NA,CASSQDSSTSEQYF,TGTGCCAGCAGTCAGGACAGTTCTACGTCCGAGCAGTACTTC
TRBV2,TRBJ2-1,TRBD2,once,CASTDGTSGIHEQFF,TGTGCCAGCACAGACGGGACTAGCGGGATTCATGAGCAGTTCTTC
TRBV4-1,TRBJ2-2,NA,NA,CASSQDGQNTGELFF,TGCGCCAGCAGCCAAGATGGACAGAACACCGGGGAGCTGTTTTTT
TRBV7-2,TRBJ2-2,NA,few,CASSSYRSSSGELFF,TGTGCCAGCAGCTCCTACAGAAGCTCTTCCGGGGAGCTGTTTTTT
TRBV18,TRBJ1-2,TRBD1,NA,CASSPFPGQGGSNYGYTF,TGTGCCAGCTCACCTTTTCCGGGACAGGGGGGATCTAACTATGGCTACACCTTC
TRBV2,TRBJ2-2,NA,NA,CASRSFRDTGELFF,TGTGCCAGCCGATCGTTCAGGGACACCGGGGAGCTGTTTTTT
TRBV6-4,TRBJ2-7,TRBD2,NA,CASSFRGLAEGSSYEQYF,TGTGCCAGCAGTTTTAGAGGACTAGCGGAGGGGAGCTCCTACGAGCAGTACTTC
TRBV29-1,TRBJ1-2,TRBD1,NA,CSVDGQGRGYTF,TGCAGCGTTGATGGACAGGGCCGAGGCTACACCTTC
TRBV4-2,TRBJ2-3,TRBD2,few,CASSQDFLASGSTDTQYF,TGTGCCAGCAGCCAAGATTTTTTGGCTAGCGGGAGCACAGATACGCAGTATTTT
TRBV13,TRBJ2-7,NA,NA,CASSLHRAYEQYF,TGTGCCAGCAGCTTACACAGGGCCTACGAGCAGTACTTC
TRBV5-5,TRBJ1-3,TRBD1,NA,CASSSGIGQVSGNTIYF,TGTGCCAGCAGTTCTGGGATAGGACAGGTCTCTGGAAACACCATATATTTT
TRBV29-1,TRBJ1-3,NA,NA,CSVRTWERGNTIYF,TGCAGCGTTCGGACATGGGAAAGGGGAAACACCATATATTTT
TRBV4-2,TRBJ1-2,TRBD1,NA,CASSQPGPKQGYGTF,TGTGCCAGCAGCCAACCAGGCCCAAAACAGGGGTATGGCACCTTC
TRBV19,TRBJ2-3,NA,NA,CASSPGGTGADTQYF,TGTGCCAGTAGTCCCGGGGGAACAGGGGCAGATACGCAGTATTTT
TRBV25-1,TRBJ2-7,NA,NA,CASTRRDRTYEQYF,TGTGCCAGCACCCGGCGGGACCGCACCTACGAGCAGTACTTC
TRBV10-3,TRBJ2-2,TRBD1,many,CAISEGTGDTGELFF,TGTGCCATCAGTGAGGGGACAGGGGACACCGGGGAGCTGTTTTTT
TRBV13,TRBJ2-7,NA,NA,CASSFSSYEQYF,TGTGCCAGCAGCTTTTCATCATACGAGCAGTACTTC
TRBV4-1,TRBJ2-1,TRBD2,NA,CASSQDRLAGGRRDEQFF,TGCGCCAGCAGCCAAGATCGATTAGCGGGGGGGCGCAGGGATGAGCAGTTCTTC
TRBV4-2,TRBJ2-1,TRBD2,NA,CASSVSGTSGYNEQFF,TGTGCCAGCAGCGTAAGCGGGACTAGCGGATACAATGAGCAGTTCTTC
TRBV27,TRBJ2-5,TRBD1,NA,CASSLAGTGNGPQETQYF,TGTGCCAGCAGTTTAGCGGGGACAGGGAATGGGCCTCAAGAGACCCAGTACTTC
TRBV5-1,TRBJ2-2,NA,NA,CASSGGTPNTGELFF,TGCGCCAGCAGCGGCGGGACTCCGAACACCGGGGAGCTGTTTTTT
TRBV5-6,TRBJ1-2,TRBD1,NA,CASSSPTSGTGHGYTF,TGTGCCAGCAGCTCACCTACCTCCGGGACAGGGCATGGCTACACCTTC
TRBV11-2,TRBJ2-1,TRBD2,NA,CASSPRAGGLYNEQFF,TGTGCCAGCAGTCCTAGAGCGGGGGGCCTGTACAATGAGCAGTTCTTC
TRBV5-1,TRBJ2-3,TRBD2,NA,CASSLRTSGGTDTQYF,TGCGCCAGCAGCTTAAGGACAAGCGGGGGTACAGATACGCAGTATTTT